This TCR beta chain is from a study of T cell responses to AZD1222 COVID-19 vaccine. With respect to this clone: What it binds is not known.

Trimming removed 6 bases from V and 5 bases from J; junction bases left unmatched: 8. The CDR3 is 14 residues long. Germline V lookup: CDR1 SEHNR, CDR2 FQNEAQ (reference sequence). Study results and limitations: White British ancestry dominated among donors, who included more females, and clonal diversity was possibly underestimated. Reportedly, nearly half of unique spike TCRs recognized epitopes outside B.1.351/B.1.1.7 mutations.

Some clones are missing from TCRdb's copy, which holds only in-frame ones; the method was immunoSEQ multiplex PCR. The repertoire holds roughly 120,000 clones, 85% to 90% seen once, with about 10% in the top ten. This TCR derives from an adult in good health. V and J are TRBV7-9 and TRBJ1-2; 8 nucleotides agree with TRBD1. Sequenced material: peripheral blood, taken on day 0 of AZD1222 vaccination. The DNA for the CDR3 is TGTGCCAGCAGACCCGGACAGGGAGGATATGGCTACACCTTC. This sequence encodes CASRPGQGGYGYTF.